The source of this T cell receptor beta chain is a study of blood T cell repertoires in COVID-19. Study-level information: Nucleic acid was either cDNA or gDNA, and it came from T cells, B-cell-depleted T cells, or PBMCs.

The assay was immunoSEQ multiplex PCR, and TCRdb's table has in-frame clones only and misses some. The sample lists about 170,000 clones, about 85% occurring once. J lost 0 bases, V lost 2 bases, and 2 bases had no gene match. The germline gives CDR1 ENHRY, CDR2 SYGVKD. This CDR3 comprises 15 residues. V usage is TRBV10-3 and J usage is TRBJ1-1, with TRBD1 matching 8 bases. The specimen was peripheral blood. The receptor was isolated from a man of 80 years or more with COVID-19, enrolled during active disease. As DNA, the CDR3 is TGTGCCATCAGTGAGGGGGACAGGCTGAACACTGAAGCTTTCTTT. As protein: CAISEGDRLNTEAFF.